This T cell receptor beta chain stems from a study of cytomegalovirus exposure and HLA in healthy donors. The CDR3 is 14 amino acids. Germline V gives CDR1 MDHEN, CDR2 SYDVKM. Primers: 60 Vbeta forward and 13 Jbeta reverse. Assay used: immunoSEQ multiplex PCR; TCRdb lists only in-frame clones, some missing. The sample table sets out roughly 82,000 clones. This clonotype originated in a woman between 55 and 75 years old in good health and CMV-seronegative. The sequenced material came from PBMCs. The rearrangement joins TRBV28 to TRBJ2-5; D possibly corresponds to TRBD1 (5 bases). The J call is doubtful: the DNA matches TRBJ2-7 better. CDR3 in amino acids: CASSLTGNLYEQYF. In DNA form, the CDR3 reads TGTGCCAGCAGTTTAACAGGAAACCTCTACGAGCAGTACTTC.